The clone carrying this T cell receptor (beta chain) was observed at least ten times. The data belong to a study of T-cell reconstitution after alpha-beta-depleted transplantation in children. Preparation of the TCRbeta library used unique molecular identifiers. Using its own MiXCR run on the PCR reads, TCRdb lists one record per CDR3 protein. Of 230,000 or so distinct CDR3 sequences in the sample, 9.5% to 15% were seen once. The CDR3 is 12 residues long. The V and J ends lost 7 bases and 7 bases, in that order; junction bases with no gene match: 2. Germline loops: CDR1 SQVTM, CDR2 ANQGSEA. The clonotype originates from a human donor who donated a stem cell graft to a child with acute lymphoblastic leukemia. Sample: PBMCs from the stem cell graft donor, taken from the stem cell graft. The chain links TRBV29-1 to TRBJ2-1, with 12 bases fitting TRBD2. In nucleotides, the CDR3 is TGCAGCGCGCTAGCGGGGGGGAATGAGCAGTTCTTC. It translates to CSALAGGNEQFF.